The text below deals with one T cell receptor beta chain. Antigen unknown. After constant-region reverse-primer amplification, full-length variable regions underwent semi-nested PCR with Nested Universal Primer A. TCRdb re-derived calls from the 5' RACE reads in MiXCR, one entry per CDR3 protein. The sample holds about 54,000 distinct CDR3 sequences; over 15% are singletons and the top ten take around 2%. The CDR3 runs to 14 residues. Germline lookup yields CDR1 SGHDT and CDR2 YYEEEE. Trimming removed 2 bases from V and 2 bases from J, with 11 bases in between. Overall study results and limits: Tumor memory CD4+ T cell TCR gene usage clustered with blood and lymph node memory CD4+ cells and lymph node naive CD4+ cells. Tumor Tregs overlapped most with tumor, then blood, naive CD4+ cells. Whole repertoires were not studied in the larger cohort, only one V-J beta rearrangement.

The receptor's source is a female donor with breast cancer. Sequences were obtained from naive CD4+ T cells sorted from blood. Subset defined: naive CD4+ T cells, CD4+CD45RA+CD25-. This chain uses TRBV5-6 with TRBJ2-7; D tentatively fits TRBD1 or TRBD2 (5 bases each). CDR3 in DNA: TGTGCCAGCAGCTTTCGGGACGGCGCCTACGAGCAGTACTTC. It yields the protein CASSFRDGAYEQYF.